The 14 T cell receptor beta chains presented below share a single source sample, sequenced in a study of vaccination and CD4 T cells after COVID-19 (dated by TCRdb to between 2022 and 2023). To prepare the library, PCR was applied. Sequencing relied on an Illumina iSeq 100. DNA from cultured CD4+ T cells was subjected to TCR sequencing with the Oncomine TCR Beta short-read assay at the Johns Hopkins FTIC core. Using fastp at Q25 and MiXCR, TCRdb reprocessed the public reads and kept productive beta chains. Rows with one shared CDR3 protein collapse into an entry with the most common genes and DNA. The sample table records more than 10,000 distinct CDR3 sequences; 45% to 55% of these occur just once. 15% of the sample is held by the ten biggest clonotypes. The sample's treatment or condition label, decoded: roughly 11-day PBMC culture with coronavirus spike peptide pools or control peptides (ViraFEST assay).

Their antigens remain unidentified. Source material: CD4+ T cells from blood, cultured in vitro. All receptors derive from a human donor who had recovered from COVID-19.

The chain carries TRBV2 and TRBJ1-5; 8 nucleotides agree with TRBD1. J was trimmed by 0 bases and V by 2 bases; bases with no gene match: 6. The CDR3 has 17 amino acids. CDR1 SNHLY and CDR2 FYNNEI come from the germline V gene. CDR3 region: CASSESGDRNSNQPQHF. In DNA form, the CDR3 reads TGTGCCAGCAGTGAATCAGGGGACAGGAATAGCAATCAGCCCCAGCATTTT.

This chain uses TRBV20-1 with TRBJ2-2; D unclear. V lost 7 bases and J lost 3, with 12 bases in between. Germline V lookup: CDR1 DFQATT, CDR2 SNEGSKA (reference sequence). This CDR3 has 13 residues. The DNA of the CDR3 is TGCAGTGGGGTCGAGGACGACACCGGGGAGCTGTTTTTT. The encoded protein is CSGVEDDTGELFF.

Worth noting for this clonotype: A junction end diverges from the germline sequence, so it may reflect a read error. In nucleotides, the CDR3 is TGTGCCAGTAGTGTAGGGGCAGATACGCAGTATTTT. Translating it yields CASSVGADTQYF. The V gene is TRBV2, the J gene TRBJ2-3; possible D gene TRBD1, 5 bases. The CDR3 is 12 amino acids. Germline-derived CDR1 and CDR2 are SNHLY and FYNNEI.

The chain is built from TRBV19 and TRBJ2-2, with 9 bases fitting TRBD2. Losses at the gene ends were 6 bases for V and 6 bases for J; bases not matched to a gene: 8. This CDR3 has 15 amino acids. The germline V gene has CDR1 LNHDA and CDR2 SQIVND (reference sequence). DNA of the CDR3: TGTGCCAGTAGCCTGGGACTAGCAAGGGCCGGGGAGCTGTTTTTT. As protein: CASSLGLARAGELFF.

The chain recombines TRBV28 with TRBJ2-3; 8 positions match TRBD2. Germline CDR1 is MDHEN and CDR2 is SYDVKM. The CDR3 loop spans 15 amino acids. V lost 4 bases to trimming and J lost 8 bases; unmatched junction nucleotides: 11. CDR3 sequence (DNA): TGTGCCAGCAGTTCCGGGACTAGTCGACCTGGTACGCAGTATTTT. Translating gives CASSSGTSRPGTQYF.

CDR3 region: CASSFGPQETQYF. The CDR3 nucleotides read TGTGCCAGCAGCTTTGGGCCCCAAGAGACCCAGTACTTC. This chain joins TRBV7-2 and TRBJ2-5; D unresolved. The germline V gene has CDR1 SGHTA and CDR2 FQGNSA. V was cut by 3 bases and J by 1 base, with 6 bases left in between. The length of the CDR3 is 13 residues.

This clonotype was seen a handful of times. The chain links TRBV28 to TRBJ1-5, with 12 positions matching TRBD1. Looked up from germline, CDR1 is MDHEN and CDR2 is SYDVKM. CDR3 length: 14 residues. V trimming: 5 bases; J trimming: 6 bases; junction bases outside the gene matches: 2. Here the CDR3 DNA reads TGTGCCAGCAGTGGGACAGGGGGCGTTCAGCCCCAGCATTTT. This translates into CASSGTGGVQPQHF.

The gene calls are TRBV15 and TRBJ2-7; TRBD1 might be the D (5 bases). The CDR3 is made up of 15 amino acids. V lost 0 bases to trimming and J lost 0 bases, with 9 bases between them. CDR1 LNHNV and CDR2 YYDKDF come from the germline V gene (reference sequence). The CDR3 DNA reads as TGTGCCACCAGCAGAGAGCGGACAAGCTCCTACGAGCAGTACTTC. This codes for CATSRERTSSYEQYF.

The chain couples TRBV19 to TRBJ2-7, with TRBD1 matching over 7 bases. From germline, CDR1 is LNHDA and CDR2 SQIVND (reference sequence). The CDR3 length is 14 residues. V trimming: 4 bases; J trimming: 3 bases; junction bases outside the gene matches: 6. The CDR3 DNA reads as TGTGCCAGTAGTAGGGGGACAGCCGGCTACGAGCAGTACTTC. Its protein is CASSRGTAGYEQYF.

The J gene is TRBJ2-3, the V gene TRBV4-1; no firm D call. CDR1 is MGHRA and CDR2 is YSYEKL in the germline V gene. The germline V and J ends were trimmed by 3 bases and 3 bases, with 7 bases remaining between them. The CDR3 extends over 13 amino acids. As DNA, the CDR3 is TGCGCCAGCAGCCATCCTAAGACAGATACGCAGTATTTT. It translates to CASSHPKTDTQYF.

The chain combines TRBV28 with TRBJ1-4; unclear D gene. Trimming stripped 8 bases from V and 5 bases from J, with 9 bases between. The CDR3 contains 12 residues. CDR1 is MDHEN, CDR2 SYDVKM, per germline. This chain's CDR3 is CASGVGNEKLFF. CDR3 sequence (DNA): TGTGCCAGCGGAGTGGGGAATGAAAAACTGTTTTTT.

This clonotype was observed a few times. The chain recombines TRBV28 with TRBJ2-7; D is uncertain. CDR1 and CDR2 (germline): MDHEN, SYDVKM. The germline V and J ends were trimmed by 4 bases and 2 bases, with 6 bases remaining between them. The CDR3 has 12 residues. This chain's CDR3 is CASSSKPYEQYF. CDR3 DNA sequence: TGTGCCAGCAGTTCCAAACCCTACGAGCAGTACTTC.

This clonotype appeared a few times. The chain carries TRBV6-1 and TRBJ1-6; 7 bases are a match to TRBD1. V trimming: 4 bases; J trimming: 11 bases; junction bases outside the gene matches: 11. Germline CDR1 MNHNS, CDR2 SASEGT. The CDR3 runs 15 residues. Here the CDR3 reads CASSGSETGSAPLHF. The CDR3, as DNA: TGTGCCAGCAGTGGAAGCGAGACAGGGAGTGCACCCCTCCACTTT.

This chain links TRBV7-8 with TRBJ1-1, with D unresolved. The V gene lost 0 bases and the J gene lost 2 bases, with 16 bases spanning the gap. CDR1 is SGHVS and CDR2 is FQNEAQ in the germline V gene. This CDR3 region has 17 residues. CDR3 in amino acids: CASSLALGFGRNTEAFF. In nucleotides, the CDR3 is TGTGCCAGCAGCTTAGCGCTTGGGTTTGGGCGAAACACTGAAGCTTTCTTT.